The subject of this entry is one T cell receptor (beta chain). What it recognizes is unknown. This sample stems from a study of T cell responses to AZD1222 COVID-19 vaccine. General study findings and limits: Clonal diversity may have been underestimated in mostly white British donors.

The CDR3 loop spans 13 amino acids. V dropped 1 base and J dropped 7 bases, with 11 bases sitting between them. The germline CDR1 and CDR2 sequences are SGHDT and YYEEEE. Here immunoSEQ multiplex PCR was the method, and the copy in TCRdb shows in-frame clones only, minus some. The sample lists about 110,000 clones; around 93% were seen once. This chain links TRBV5-6 with TRBJ1-2, with D perhaps TRBD1 (6 bases). Sequenced here: peripheral blood, sampled 28 days after the second AZD1222 dose. The receptor was derived from an adult who received the AZD1222 COVID-19 vaccine. CDR3 nucleotide sequence: TGTGCCAGCAGCTTGTTGGGGGCGCGTGGCTACACCTTC. Translated: CASSLLGARGYTF.